This T cell receptor (beta chain) appears in the sequencing data of a study of cytomegalovirus exposure and HLA in healthy donors. The germline V gene has CDR1 SGHTA and CDR2 FQGNSA. This CDR3 spans 14 amino acids. J gave up 5 bases and V 4 bases, and 5 bases lay outside the gene matches. PCR amplification relied on 60 Vbeta primers (plus 13 Jbeta primers). Profiled with immunoSEQ multiplex PCR; TCRdb holds only in-frame clones, not every one. In total, the table holds 25,000 to 30,000 clones. The receptor comes from a man in his thirties or forties in good health and CMV-seronegative. The source material was PBMCs. The chain is built from TRBV7-2 and TRBJ2-1, with 7 bases identical to TRBD1. The CDR3 here is CASSSRTGNNEQFF. In nucleotides, the CDR3 is TGTGCCAGCAGCTCAAGGACAGGCAACAATGAGCAGTTCTTC.